Listed below are T cell receptor beta chains from one sample, sequenced in a study of T-cell reconstitution after alpha-beta-depleted transplantation in children. Each CDR3 protein is one row after TCRdb ran MiXCR on the PCR reads. The table has 200,000 to 300,000 distinct CDR3 sequences, around 25% seen once. Sequenced here: PBMCs, mostly from graft donor cells, sampled 360 days after TCRalphabeta/CD19-depleted stem cell transplant. The receptor set was obtained from a female patient aged 2-10 years who had a stem cell transplant for congenital amegakaryocytic thrombocytopenia, so the T cells may come from the graft donor. Each CDR3 is given with its conserved first and last residue. A D gene is named only where the DNA matches it firmly. Only some rows state a clone size, as once, few, many or a class for expanded clones.

CSARDFGASAYNSPLHF TGCAGTGCTAGAGATTTTGGCGCTTCAGCCTATAATTCACCCCTCCACTTT TRBJ1-6 NA TRBV20-1 few
CASSRTSGGGSYNEQFF TGTGCCAGCAGCCGAACTAGCGGGGGGGGCTCCTACAATGAGCAGTTCTTC TRBJ2-1 TRBD2 TRBV12-3/TRBV12-4 NA
CASSLVAGSSYNEQFF TGCGCCAGCAGCTTGGTTGCCGGCAGCTCCTACAATGAGCAGTTCTTC TRBJ2-1 NA TRBV5-1 many
CASSRRGGAYEQYF TGTGCCAGCAGCCGGCGAGGGGGGGCATACGAGCAGTACTTC TRBJ2-7 NA TRBV7-2 few
CASSLSEGSVNNEQFF TGTGCCAGCAGTTTATCAGAGGGGTCTGTCAACAATGAGCAGTTCTTC TRBJ2-1 NA TRBV28 NA
CAISFRDSSRGGELFF TGTGCCATCAGCTTCAGGGACAGTAGCCGGGGCGGGGAGCTGTTTTTT TRBJ2-2 TRBD1 TRBV10-3 NA
CASSQDPSGADTQYF TGTGCCAGCAGCCAAGACCCATCGGGGGCCGATACGCAGTATTTT TRBJ2-3 NA TRBV3-1 few
CASSFVGMRETQYF TGCGCCAGCAGCTTCGTAGGTATGAGGGAGACCCAGTACTTC TRBJ2-5 NA TRBV5-1 NA
CASRGTSGRVGSYNEQFF TGCGCCAGCAGAGGGACTAGCGGGAGGGTAGGTTCCTACAATGAGCAGTTCTTC TRBJ2-1 TRBD2 TRBV10-2 NA
CASSTQTTTGELFF TGTGCCAGCAGTACGCAGACTACCACCGGGGAGCTGTTTTTT TRBJ2-2 NA TRBV6-2/TRBV6-3 NA
CASSRQYGYTF TGTGCCAGCAGTCGACAGTATGGCTACACCTTC TRBJ1-2 NA TRBV7-9 NA
CATRRTLNTEAFF TGTGCCACCAGACGGACTTTGAACACTGAAGCTTTCTTT TRBJ1-1 NA TRBV15 NA
CASTRQGPMNTEAFF TGTGCCAGCACCCGACAGGGGCCCATGAACACTGAAGCTTTCTTT TRBJ1-1 TRBD1 TRBV7-8 NA
CAISESGGRGAKNIQYF TGTGCCATCAGTGAGTCGGGGGGGCGAGGAGCCAAAAACATTCAGTACTTC TRBJ2-4 NA TRBV10-3 few
CASSSLGGVGYNEQFF TGTGCCAGCAGCTCACTCGGAGGGGTGGGTTACAATGAGCAGTTCTTC TRBJ2-1 NA TRBV7-3 few
CASSVGVCEKLFF TGTGCCAGCAGTGTGGGGGTCTGTGAAAAACTGTTTTTT TRBJ1-4 NA TRBV6-6 NA
CASSEYRRRQGRETQYF TGTGCCAGCAGTGAATATAGAAGACGACAGGGCAGGGAGACCCAGTACTTC TRBJ2-5 TRBD1 TRBV25-1 NA
CASSSDTALLGNTEAFF TGTGCCAGCAGCTCAGACACGGCCTTGTTGGGGAACACTGAAGCTTTCTTT TRBJ1-1 NA TRBV7-9 few
CASSKGEVGQGAADTQYF NA TRBJ2-3 NA TRBV21-1 NA
CASTTTTTAFF TGTGCCAGCACTACGACGACAACAGCTTTCTTT TRBJ1-1 NA TRBV6-2/TRBV6-3 few
CSAPRQGVGSYEQYF TGCAGTGCCCCCAGACAGGGTGTAGGGTCCTACGAGCAGTACTTC TRBJ2-7 TRBD1 TRBV20-1 few
CASSWQLGWTQYF TGCGCCAGCAGCTGGCAACTGGGGTGGACGCAGTATTTT TRBJ2-3 NA TRBV5-1 few
CASSRLDRDYYEQYF TGTGCCAGCAGCCGGTTGGACAGGGATTACTACGAGCAGTACTTC TRBJ2-7 TRBD1 TRBV4-2 few
CASSLRQNQETQYF TGCGCCAGCAGCTTAAGACAAAACCAAGAGACCCAGTACTTC TRBJ2-5 NA TRBV5-1 NA
CASSPLAGANTGELFF TGTGCCAGCAGCCCACTAGCGGGGGCGAACACCGGGGAGCTGTTTTTT TRBJ2-2 TRBD2 TRBV11-3 few
CASSGDSTQETQYF TGTGCCAGCAGCGGGGACAGTACACAAGAGACCCAGTACTTC TRBJ2-5 TRBD1 TRBV2 few
CASNLALSHDFTGELFF TGTGCCAGCAACCTGGCACTATCACACGACTTCACCGGGGAGCTGTTTTTT TRBJ2-2 NA TRBV9 NA
CASSQEFGGDADTQYF TGTGCCAGCAGCCAAGAATTCGGGGGGGACGCAGATACGCAGTATTTT TRBJ2-3 TRBD2 TRBV4-2 many
CASSQVQINNSPLHF TGCGCCAGCAGCCAAGTACAGATAAATAATTCACCCCTCCACTTT TRBJ1-6 NA TRBV4-1 NA
CASSSTNYNQPQHF TGTGCCAGCAGCTCGACTAATTACAATCAGCCCCAGCATTTT TRBJ1-5 NA TRBV7-9 few
CASSVRLAATLYNEQFF TGTGCCAGCAGCGTGAGGCTAGCGGCAACCCTGTACAATGAGCAGTTCTTC TRBJ2-1 TRBD2 TRBV9 few
CASSFERTSSYNEQFF TGTGCCAGCAGTTTCGAGCGTACCAGCTCCTACAATGAGCAGTTCTTC TRBJ2-1 NA TRBV6-5 few
CASSQGDSAGIYGYTF TGCGCCAGCAGCCAAGGGGACAGTGCGGGCATCTATGGCTACACCTTC TRBJ1-2 TRBD1 TRBV4-1 NA
CASSSGGLTSGSYNEQFF TGTGCCAGCAGTTCTGGTGGGCTCACTAGCGGGAGCTACAATGAGCAGTTCTTC TRBJ2-1 TRBD2 TRBV6-5 NA
CASTRDHFNSPLHF TGTGCCAGCACGCGGGACCATTTTAATTCACCCCTCCACTTT TRBJ1-6 NA TRBV27 NA
CATRGAEAGELFF TGTGCCACCCGGGGGGCTGAGGCCGGGGAGCTGTTTTTT TRBJ2-2 NA TRBV10-3 few
CASSLLFFDEQFF TGTGCCAGCAGCTTATTGTTTTTTGATGAGCAGTTCTTC TRBJ2-1 NA TRBV7-9 few
CASSPTGVYEQYF TGTGCCAGCAGCCCGACAGGGGTTTACGAGCAGTACTTC TRBJ2-7 TRBD1 TRBV5-6 NA
CASSFTGSTEAFF TGTGCCAGCAGCTTCACGGGGAGCACTGAAGCTTTCTTT TRBJ1-1 NA TRBV11-2 few
CATSRRDRPLEQYF TGTGCCACCAGCAGACGGGACAGGCCCCTGGAGCAGTACTTC TRBJ2-7 TRBD1 TRBV15 NA
CASSLLGSLAKNIQYF TGTGCCAGCAGCCTCCTTGGCTCACTAGCCAAAAACATTCAGTACTTC TRBJ2-4 NA TRBV2 many
CSAREPGPNEKLFF TGCAGTGCTAGAGAGCCAGGACCGAATGAAAAACTGTTTTTT TRBJ1-4 NA TRBV20-1 NA
CASSYSMGQSQTQYF TGTGCCAGCAGTTACTCGATGGGTCAGAGTCAGACCCAGTACTTC TRBJ2-5 NA TRBV6-5 few
CAIKREPYYEQYF TGTGCCATCAAAAGGGAGCCATACTACGAGCAGTACTTC TRBJ2-7 NA TRBV10-3 NA
CASSLALLAASSFSYNEQFF TGTGCCAGCAGCTTAGCCCTTTTAGCGGCCTCCTCATTCTCCTACAATGAGCAGTTCTTC TRBJ2-1 NA TRBV7-4 NA
CASSQEGGGSHNEQFF TGTGCCAGCAGCCAAGAAGGCGGGGGGAGTCACAATGAGCAGTTCTTC TRBJ2-1 TRBD2 TRBV4-2 NA
CASSLGGIGNQPQHF TGTGCCAGCAGTTTGGGAGGGATTGGCAATCAGCCCCAGCATTTT TRBJ1-5 NA TRBV28 many
CATSRGTYGYTF TGTGCCACCAGCAGAGGAACCTATGGCTACACCTTC TRBJ1-2 NA TRBV15 many
CASSPQGWDGYTF TGCGCCAGCAGCCCCCAGGGGTGGGATGGCTACACCTTC TRBJ1-2 NA TRBV5-1 many
CSARGTSGETSTDTQYF TGCAGTGCTAGGGGGACTAGCGGGGAGACTAGCACAGATACGCAGTATTTT TRBJ2-3 TRBD2 TRBV20-1 NA
CASSESHRSPLHF TGTGCCAGCAGTGAAAGCCATAGAAGCCCCCTCCACTTT TRBJ1-6 NA TRBV6-1 once
CASGAGHEKLFF TGTGCCAGCGGGGCGGGTCATGAAAAACTGTTTTTT TRBJ1-4 NA TRBV7-9 few
CATHGVTEAFF TGTGCCACTCACGGCGTCACTGAAGCTTTCTTT TRBJ1-1 NA TRBV11-1 NA
CASGVPGLGSYNEQFF TGCGCCAGCGGGGTTCCTGGACTAGGTTCCTACAATGAGCAGTTCTTC TRBJ2-1 TRBD2 TRBV23-1 few
CASSELRQGDFQETQYF TGTGCCAGCAGTGAATTGAGGCAGGGGGATTTCCAAGAGACCCAGTACTTC TRBJ2-5 TRBD1 TRBV25-1 NA
CASSPKAGSSTDTQYF TGTGCCAGCTCACCAAAAGCTGGGTCAAGCACAGATACGCAGTATTTT TRBJ2-3 NA TRBV18 few